One sample yielded the 30 T cell receptor beta chains listed below, sequenced in a study of metastatic and nonmetastatic thyroid tumors. TCRdb called clones again from the PCR reads with MiXCR. Found here are a few thousand clones, around 32% of them singletons; the top ten hold over 30%. Among the patients, none had received any treatment before thyroid surgery. The source material was adjacent normal tissue. The origin of the receptors is a male donor with papillary thyroid cancer or a benign thyroid nodule (not recorded which). Some clones in this sample may be carry-over from other donors' samples.

This clone is classed as large. Other DNA sequences from this sample encode an identical CDR3 as well. This chain connects TRBV6-1 to TRBJ1-2; D uncertain. Germline V gives CDR1 MNHNS, CDR2 SASEGT. This CDR3 has 14 amino acids. Trimming removed 6 bases from V and 1 base from J, with 12 bases in between. CDR3 residues: CASSQDGVNYGYTF. Written as DNA, the CDR3 is TGTGCCAGCAGCCAGGACGGGGTTAACTATGGCTACACCTTC.

With respect to this clone: A read error is likely, as this CDR3 ends without the conserved phenylalanine or tryptophan. The V and J genes are TRBV28 and TRBJ1-5, with 9 positions matching TRBD1. The CDR3 loop spans 16 amino acids. Germline loops: CDR1 MDHEN, CDR2 SYDVKM. Here the CDR3 DNA reads TGTGCCCGCAGTCGGGCGGACAGGGGCCAACATCAGCCCCAGCATATT. Amino acids: CARSRADRGQHQPQHI.

This chain uses TRBV27 with TRBJ2-7; a possible D gene is TRBD1 (5 bases). CDR1 MNHEY and CDR2 SMNVEV come from the germline V gene (reference sequence). This CDR3 contains 12 residues. With 2 bases removed from V and 5 bases from J, the gap between germline ends came to 7 bases. The CDR3 region has the DNA TGTGCCAGCAGTTTAGGCAGGGACGAGCAGTACTTC. Amino acids: CASSLGRDEQYF.

This sequence joins TRBV5-1 and TRBJ1-2, with TRBD1 identical over 7 bases. Germline V gene sequence: CDR1 SGHRS, CDR2 YFSETQ. There are 16 residues in the CDR3. V shed 4 bases and J 10 bases; nucleotides not matched to a gene: 19. The CDR3 DNA sequence: TGCGCCAGCAGCCGAGGAACTGAGGGACAGACCAATTTCTACACCTTC. Amino acids: CASSRGTEGQTNFYTF.

V gene TRBV19 combines with J gene TRBJ1-2, with 8 bases fitting TRBD1. Germline trimming cut 9 bases from V and 4 bases from J; bases unmatched to any gene: 16. The CDR3 sequence is 16 residues long. Germline-derived CDR1 and CDR2 are LNHDA and SQIVND (reference sequence). CDR3 loop: CASTGTGEIISYGYTF. The CDR3 bases are TGTGCCAGCACCGGGACAGGAGAAATAATAAGCTATGGCTACACCTTC.

In this sample, this clone is large. The chain carries TRBV20-1 and TRBJ2-3; D unresolved. The germline V and J ends were trimmed by 2 bases and 5 bases, with 11 bases remaining between them. CDR1 and CDR2 (germline): DFQATT, SNEGSKA (reference sequence). CDR3 length: 13 amino acids. Here the CDR3 DNA reads TGCAGTGCTAGATACTACTTGAAAGATACGCAGTATTTT. Residues: CSARYYLKDTQYF.

The gene calls are TRBV6-1 and TRBJ1-1; no clear D. V lost 7 bases and J lost 7, with 10 bases in between. Germline-derived CDR1 and CDR2 are MNHNS and SASEGT. The CDR3 spans 11 residues. The CDR3 nucleotides are TGTGCCAGCACATCAGGAAATGAAGCTTTCTTT. Translation: CASTSGNEAFF.

This clone was seen just once. The chain uses TRBV11-2 and TRBJ1-2; D is undetermined. Deletions cut 3 bases from V and 7 bases from J, with 12 bases between. Germline CDR1 reads SGHAT; CDR2 reads FQNNGV. The CDR3 has 13 amino acids. CDR3 sequence (DNA): TGTGCCAGCAGCTTGGGAGGACTAGGTGGCTACACCTTC. Translated: CASSLGGLGGYTF.

CDR3 residues: CASSLLVHSNTEAFF. The CDR3, as DNA: TGCGCCAGCAGCTTGTTGGTACATTCGAACACTGAAGCTTTCTTT. V usage is TRBV5-1 and J usage is TRBJ1-1, with D unresolved. The CDR3 length is 15 residues. The ends were cut back, 1 base at V and 1 base at J, with 11 bases in the middle. Per the germline V gene, CDR1 is SGHRS and CDR2 is YFSETQ.

This clone has just one count. This chain's CDR3 is CASSEGGTGALNYGYTF. The CDR3 bases are TGTGCCAGCAGCGAAGGGGGGACAGGAGCACTTAACTATGGCTACACCTTC. The V and J genes are TRBV11-2 and TRBJ1-2, with 8 bases that match TRBD1. Looked up from germline, CDR1 is SGHAT and CDR2 is FQNNGV. The CDR3 loop spans 17 amino acids. V dropped 5 bases and J dropped 1; count of bases not matched to a gene: 12.

About this clone itself: One junction end disagrees with the germline gene, perhaps due to a read error. The CDR3 spells CASSQGGANVLTF. The CDR3 region has the DNA TGTGCCAGCAGCCAAGGTGGGGCCAACGTCTTGACTTTC. This chain joins TRBV3-1 and TRBJ2-6, with D maybe TRBD1 (5 bases). CDR3 size: 13 residues. Germline V gene lookup returns CDR1 LGHDT and CDR2 YNNKEL (reference sequence).

J is TRBJ2-7 and V is TRBV11-1, with 7 bases lining up with TRBD2. Per germline, CDR1 SGHAT and CDR2 FQDESV (reference sequence). V shed 1 base, J shed 4 bases, and the junction held 10 bases outside the gene matches. The CDR3 length is 16 residues. CDR3 DNA: TGTGCCAGCAGCTTAGGTTCGGCGGGAGCTAGATACGAGCAGTACTTC. Translating it yields CASSLGSAGARYEQYF. The complete variable domain, with remaining parts taken from reference TRBV11-1 and TRBJ2-7, reads EAEVAQSPRYKITEKSQAVAFWCDPISGHATLYWYRQILGQGPELLVQFQDESVVDDSQLPKDRFSAERLKGVDSTLKIQPAELGDSAMYLCASSLGSAGARYEQYFGPGTRLTVT.

Note on this clone: At one end the junction does not follow the germline gene, possibly because of a read error. The chain uses TRBV11-2 and TRBJ1-2; D unresolved. Germline-derived CDR1 and CDR2 are SGHAT and FQNNGV. The CDR3 sequence is 15 residues long. CDR3 coding DNA: TGTGCCAGCGGCTTAGAACGACTGTCTAACTATGGCTACACCTTC. Protein: CASGLERLSNYGYTF.

This clone was found a few times. The chain recombines TRBV3-1 with TRBJ2-1, with TRBD2 matching 9 bases. CDR3 length: 15 residues. V was clipped by 4 bases and J by 6 bases; unmatched bases: 7. Germline loops: CDR1 LGHDT, CDR2 YNNKEL (reference sequence). The DNA for the CDR3 is TGTGCCAGCAGCCCCCGGGGGACTAGCCTCAATGAGCAGTTCTTC. The encoded protein is CASSPRGTSLNEQFF.

For this clone: The CDR3 ends on some other residue instead of the conserved phenylalanine or tryptophan, so this is likely a read error. This chain uses TRBV20-1 with TRBJ2-7; D remains ambiguous. The V end lost 0 bases, the J end lost 3 bases, and 12 bases lay between the germline ends. CDR1 and CDR2 (germline): DFQATT, SNEGSKA (reference sequence). The CDR3 sequence is 14 residues long. CDR3 protein: CSARDRVGNYEQYL. CDR3 nucleotides: TGCAGTGCTAGAGATAGGGTGGGTAACTACGAGCAGTACCTC.

This clone has just a few counts. The chain combines TRBV24-1 with TRBJ2-2; D possibly corresponds to TRBD1 (5 bases). From germline, CDR1 is KGHDR and CDR2 SFDVKD. The CDR3 runs 15 residues. With 4 bases removed from V and 5 bases from J, the gap between germline ends came to 13 bases. CDR3 sequence: CATSEGVLGTGELFF. CDR3 bases: TGTGCCACCAGTGAAGGGGTGCTGGGGACCGGGGAGCTGTTTTTT.

This chain uses TRBV24-1 with TRBJ2-2, with 7 bases lining up with TRBD1. The CDR3 has 17 residues. The germline V gene encodes CDR1 KGHDR and CDR2 SFDVKD. J lost 0 bases, V lost 4 bases, and 7 bases had no gene match. The CDR3 loop reads CATSEQGRWTNTGELFF. The CDR3 nucleotides are TGTGCCACCAGTGAACAGGGGCGGTGGACGAACACCGGGGAGCTGTTTTTT.

This clone was seen only once. J is TRBJ2-7 and V is TRBV2, with 9 bases fitting TRBD1. Germline CDR1 reads SNHLY; CDR2 reads FYNNEI. V shed 1 base and J 2 bases; nucleotides not matched to a gene: 9. The CDR3 length is 17 residues. CDR3 sequence: CASSEGGTGLETYEQYF. DNA for the CDR3: TGTGCCAGCAGTGAAGGGGGGACAGGGTTGGAAACCTACGAGCAGTACTTC. Full variable domain (rest looked up from reference TRBV2 and TRBJ2-7): EPEVTQTPSHQVTQMGQEVILRCVPISNHLYFYWYRQILGQKVEFLVSFYNNEISEKSEIFDDQFSVERPDGSNFTLKIRSTKLEDSAMYFCASSEGGTGLETYEQYFGPGTRLTVT.

The rearrangement links TRBV6-2 or TRBV6-3 to TRBJ1-2; D not resolved. Trimming cost V 6 bases and J 4 bases, with 12 bases left between them. CDR3 length: 13 residues. The germline V gene has CDR1 MNHEY and CDR2 SVGEGT. CDR3 loop: CASRTRTAYGYTF. The CDR3 coding sequence is TGTGCCAGCAGAACCAGGACGGCCTATGGCTACACCTTC.

The chain has TRBV5-5 and TRBJ2-1; D assignment may be TRBD1 or TRBD2 (5 bases each). From germline, CDR1 is SGHKS and CDR2 YYEKEE (reference sequence). The CDR3 has 11 amino acids. V gave up 3 bases and J gave up 7 bases, with 5 bases separating them. The CDR3 DNA reads TGTGCCAGCAGCTGGGGGAATGAGCAGTTCTTC. It is translated as CASSWGNEQFF. Full variable domain (outside the CDR3, taken from reference TRBV5-5 and TRBJ2-1): DAGVTQSPTHLIKTRGQQVTLRCSPISGHKSVSWYQQVLGQGPQFIFQYYEKEERGRGNFPDRFSARQFPNYSSELNVNALLLGDSALYLCASSWGNEQFFGPGTRLTVL.

The chain recombines TRBV5-1 with TRBJ2-3; possible D gene TRBD1, 5 bases. Between the trimmed V and J ends, which lost 0 bases and 1 base, there was a span of 6 bases. The CDR3 loop spans 14 amino acids. Looked up from germline, CDR1 is SGHRS and CDR2 is YFSETQ. The CDR3 DNA reads as TGCGCCAGCAGCTTGGTACAGGGCACAGATACGCAGTATTTT. Amino acids: CASSLVQGTDTQYF.

Relative to its sample, this clone is medium-sized. One end of the junction varies from germline; a read error may be responsible. This specimen includes other DNA sequences encoding the same CDR3. The gene calls are TRBV6-1 and TRBJ1-6; D remains unclear. The CDR3 sequence is 16 residues long. Looked up from germline, CDR1 is MNHNS and CDR2 is SASEGT. CDR3 amino acids: CASSATGFAYNSPLHF. DNA for the CDR3: TGCGCCAGCAGTGCTACTGGATTTGCTTATAATTCACCCCTCCACTTT.

J is TRBJ2-1 and V is TRBV11-2; D unclear. Germline CDR1 reads SGHAT; CDR2 reads FQNNGV. The CDR3 is 11 residues long. The V end was cut by 5 bases, the J end by 9 bases, with 8 bases between. The CDR3 DNA follows: TGTGCCAGCAGCCCCGTGCGTGAGCAGTTCTTC. Residues: CASSPVREQFF.

The chain links TRBV9 to TRBJ2-3, with TRBD2 as a possible D gene (6 bases). The V end was cut by 0 bases, the J end by 0 bases, with 8 bases between. CDR3 length: 15 residues. In germline, CDR1 is SGDLS, CDR2 YYNGEE. The CDR3 DNA follows: TGTGCCAGCAGCGTAGACGGGACTAGCACAGATACGCAGTATTTT. It translates to CASSVDGTSTDTQYF.

The chain employs TRBV6-2 or TRBV6-3 and TRBJ2-7; D is uncertain. The CDR3 consists of 16 residues. Germline values: CDR1 MNHEY, CDR2 SVGEGT. V was cut by 6 bases and J by 3 bases, with 21 bases left in between. The CDR3 sequence is CASRSEHTTTYYEQYF. The CDR3 DNA sequence: TGTGCCAGCAGGTCAGAACATACCACCACTTACTACGAGCAGTACTTC.

The chain combines TRBV19 with TRBJ2-2, with 7 bases identical to TRBD2. Germline V lookup: CDR1 LNHDA, CDR2 SQIVND (reference sequence). V lost 5 bases, J lost 7 bases, and 7 bases stayed unmatched. The CDR3 runs 14 residues. The CDR3 spells CASSSWTRHGELFF. The CDR3 coding sequence is TGTGCCAGTAGTTCGTGGACTAGACACGGGGAGCTGTTTTTT.

This chain links TRBV7-8 with TRBJ2-2; either TRBD1 or TRBD2 may fit D (5 bases each). This CDR3 contains 16 residues. Trimming removed 5 bases from V and 4 bases from J, with 17 bases in between. Germline CDR1 reads SGHVS; CDR2 reads FQNEAQ. The CDR3: CASSQEGQGLTGELFF. The DNA of the CDR3 is TGTGCCAGCAGCCAAGAGGGGCAGGGTCTCACCGGGGAGCTGTTTTTT.

The genes are TRBV3-1 and TRBJ2-7; unclear D gene. The CDR3 runs to 14 residues. Germline assignment: CDR1 LGHDT and CDR2 YNNKEL (reference sequence). V was cut by 2 bases and J by 7 bases, with 15 bases left in between. In DNA form, the CDR3 reads TGTGCCAGCAGCCAAAAAGCAAGTGCTAGGGAGCAGTACTTC. Protein: CASSQKASAREQYF.

This clone qualifies as large (0.1 to 1%). This chain uses TRBV6-1 with TRBJ1-6, with D possibly being TRBD1 (6 bases). V dropped 8 bases and J dropped 5 bases, with 10 bases sitting between them. Germline loops: CDR1 MNHNS, CDR2 SASEGT. This CDR3 has 13 residues. The CDR3 sequence: CASGKGDNSPLHF. In nucleotides, the CDR3 is TGTGCCAGCGGAAAGGGGGATAATTCACCCCTCCACTTT.

The chain combines TRBV27 with TRBJ1-1; TRBD1 might be the D (6 bases). CDR3 length equals 13 residues. CDR1 is MNHEY and CDR2 is SMNVEV in the germline V gene (reference sequence). CDR3 region: CSSSLGRGTEAFF. CDR3 in DNA: TGTTCAAGCAGTTTAGGCAGGGGAACAGAAGCTTTCTTT.